This T cell receptor (beta chain) was found in a study of blood T cell repertoires in COVID-19. Study overall: Sites across the United States, Italy and Spain contributed samples from acute and convalescent COVID-19. T cells, B-cell-depleted T cells, or PBMCs provided the cDNA or gDNA that served as material.

In the authors' methods: Reference gene primers were amplified, and this amplification served to estimate nucleated cell counts. Sequenced by immunoSEQ multiplex PCR; TCRdb stores in-frame clones only, minus some. The V and J calls and the clone size are those of that table, but D and trimming were determined from the DNA. Of roughly 90,000 clones in the sample, 75% to 90% were seen once. There are 13 residues in the CDR3. The V and J ends lost 6 bases and 1 base, in that order; junction bases with no gene match: 2. The germline V gene encodes CDR1 ENHRY and CDR2 SYGVKD. The specimen was peripheral blood. The receptor was derived from a woman aged 70 to 79 with acute or convalescent COVID-19. V and J are TRBV10-3 and TRBJ1-1; 7 nucleotides line up with TRBD1. CDR3 sequence (DNA): TGTGCCATCAGGGGGACAGAGAACACTGAAGCTTTCTTT. Protein sequence: CAIRGTENTEAFF.